The sequence of this T cell receptor beta chain was determined in a study of T cells in Graves' hyperthyroidism and ophthalmopathy. Germline V CDR1 and CDR2: MDHEN, SYDVKM. Trimming removed 6 bases at V and 7 bases at J, with 13 bases between. The CDR3 runs 13 residues. The study included ophthalmopathy patients with Clinical Activity Score at least 3, NOSPECS grade at least 4 and duration under 3 months. Diagnosis relied on clinical symptoms, serum thyroxine and TRAb, thyroid ultrasound and orbital computed tomography. The investigators amplified TCR beta CDR3 regions from RNA transcripts. Researchers ran a first-round RT-PCR on the TCR CDR3 using the HTBI primer set. TCRdb passed the multiplex PCR reads through MiXCR, listing each CDR3 protein once. The sample yields over 250,000 distinct CDR3 sequences, roughly 22% seen once.

The specimen was blood. The receptor was isolated from a man younger than 45 with Graves' ophthalmopathy. J is TRBJ2-1 and V is TRBV28; no clear D gene. The CDR3 here is CASRGHRVNEQFF. Written as DNA, the CDR3 is TGTGCCAGCAGAGGCCACAGAGTGAATGAGCAGTTCTTC.